These T cell receptor beta chains were read from a single sample in a study of blood T cells in healthy people across ages. TCRdb analysed the 5' RACE reads with MiXCR anew, one entry per CDR3 protein. The table records about 730,000 distinct CDR3 sequences, more than 40% of them present only once. Sequenced: blood. Receptors originate from a woman aged 55-69 years in good health. CDR3s include the opening cysteine and the closing phenylalanine or tryptophan. The D gene is left open where the match is weak. Clone sizes are given selectively: once, few, many, or a class where the clone is expanded.

CDR3aa | CDR3nt | v_gene | abundance | d_gene | j_gene
CASSPGAGDRETQYF | TGCGCCAGCAGCCCAGGGGCGGGGGACCGGGAGACCCAGTACTTC | TRBV4-3 | - | - | TRBJ2-5
CASSLGTSLYGYTF | TGTGCCAGCAGCTTAGGGACATCGCTTTATGGCTACACCTTC | TRBV7-2 | - | - | TRBJ1-2
CASSQDGERSYNEQFF | TGTGCCAGCAGCCAAGATGGGGAGAGATCCTACAATGAGCAGTTCTTC | TRBV4-2 | once | - | TRBJ2-1
CASSPPGGAFGETQYF | TGTGCCAGCTCACCACCGGGGGGGGCTTTTGGAGAGACCCAGTACTTC | TRBV18 | - | - | TRBJ2-5
CAISVARAEQFF | TGTGCCATCAGTGTCGCCCGGGCTGAGCAGTTCTTC | TRBV10-3 | - | - | TRBJ2-1
CASSQVGSTEQYF | TGTGCCAGCAGCCAAGTAGGGTCGACAGAGCAGTACTTC | TRBV3-1 | - | - | TRBJ2-7
CASSPSPGQGDNEQYF | TGTGCCAGCTCACCGTCTCCGGGACAGGGGGACAATGAGCAGTACTTC | TRBV18 | - | TRBD1 | TRBJ2-7
CASSQTGSSNQPQHF | TGTGCCAGCAGCCAAACAGGGAGTAGCAATCAGCCCCAGCATTTT | TRBV3-1 | - | - | TRBJ1-5
CASSQGRGSYNEQFF | TGTGCCAGCAGCCAAGGGAGGGGCTCCTACAATGAGCAGTTCTTC | TRBV3-1 | - | - | TRBJ2-1
CASSGQVTVAFF | TGTGCCAGCAGCGGACAGGTTACTGTAGCTTTCTTT | TRBV7-3 | - | TRBD1 | TRBJ1-1
CASSLLGVTGEQYF | TGTGCCAGCAGCTTGCTGGGGGTAACGGGAGAGCAGTACTTC | TRBV5-6 | many | - | TRBJ2-7
CASSASSGSNEQFF | TGTGCCAGCAGTGCGTCTAGCGGGAGCAATGAGCAGTTCTTC | TRBV2 | few | TRBD2 | TRBJ2-1
CAISEKGRFNQPQHF | TGTGCCATCAGTGAGAAGGGACGCTTCAATCAGCCCCAGCATTTT | TRBV10-3 | - | - | TRBJ1-5
CASSLEVSGLTEAFF | TGTGCCAGCAGTTTAGAGGTTTCAGGGCTCACTGAAGCTTTCTTT | TRBV27 | - | - | TRBJ1-1
CASSDWAALGNEQYF | TGTGCCAGCAGTGATTGGGCAGCTCTTGGCAATGAGCAGTACTTC | TRBV25-1 | - | - | TRBJ2-7
CSARDAGNGYTF | TGCAGTGCTAGAGATGCAGGGAATGGCTACACCTTC | TRBV20-1 | - | - | TRBJ1-2
CASSFDSVYNEQFF | TGTGCCAGCAGTTTCGACAGTGTTTACAATGAGCAGTTCTTC | TRBV27 | - | - | TRBJ2-1
CASSTGQYYEQYF | TGTGCCAGCAGCACGGGACAATACTACGAGCAGTACTTC | TRBV9 | - | - | TRBJ2-7
CASSQDGTSGRAVIGEQYF | TGCGCCAGCAGCCAAGATGGTACTAGCGGGAGGGCCGTAATCGGCGAGCAGTACTTC | TRBV4-3 | many | TRBD2 | TRBJ2-7
CASSSTGGVQYF | TGTGCCAGCAGCTCTACAGGGGGCGTGCAGTATTTT | TRBV27 | few | TRBD1 | TRBJ2-3
CASRYSRDEQFF | TGTGCCAGCAGGTACTCTAGGGATGAACAGTTCTTC | TRBV25-1 | many | - | TRBJ2-1
CASSPSSGRRYTF | TGTGCCAGCTCACCATCATCGGGTAGGCGCTACACCTTC | TRBV18 | - | - | TRBJ1-2
CASSLEASGGKDAQYF | TGCGCCAGCAGCTTGGAGGCTAGCGGGGGCAAGGATGCGCAGTATTTT | TRBV5-1 | - | TRBD2 | TRBJ2-3
CASSPGTGGLIFSGNTIYF | TGCGCCAGCAGCCCCGGGACAGGGGGACTCATATTCTCTGGAAACACCATATATTTT | TRBV5-1 | - | TRBD1 | TRBJ1-3
CASNQDGGVMSYEQYF | TGTGCCAGCAACCAAGATGGAGGGGTCATGTCCTACGAGCAGTACTTC | TRBV3-1 | - | - | TRBJ2-7
CASSSQVGNTEAFF | TGTGCCAGCAGCTCACAGGTCGGGAACACTGAAGCTTTCTTT | TRBV7-2 | - | - | TRBJ1-1
CASSLSGSVGETQYF | TGTGCCAGCAGCTTAAGCGGGTCGGTCGGGGAGACCCAGTACTTC | TRBV7-3 | - | - | TRBJ2-5
CSAGLILFSYEQYF | TGCAGTGCTGGTTTAATCCTCTTCTCCTACGAGCAGTACTTC | TRBV20-1 | - | - | TRBJ2-7
CASSAGLAHSYNEQFF | TGTGCCAGCAGCGCCGGACTAGCCCACTCCTACAATGAGCAGTTCTTC | TRBV7-9 | few | TRBD2 | TRBJ2-1
CASSLGATGMGGYTF | TGTGCCAGCAGCTTAGGGGCTACAGGGATGGGTGGCTACACCTTC | TRBV7-8 | - | - | TRBJ1-2
CASNYRALLGGYTF | TGTGCCAGCAACTACAGGGCGCTCTTAGGTGGCTACACCTTC | TRBV21-1 | - | - | TRBJ1-2
CASSALGIGEKLFF | TGTGCCAGCAGCGCCCTTGGCATCGGTGAAAAACTGTTTTTT | TRBV9 | few | - | TRBJ1-4
CASSGLGAGAYNEQYF | TGTGCCAGCAGCGGGCTGGGAGCGGGGGCCTACAATGAGCAGTACTTC | TRBV2 | - | TRBD2 | TRBJ2-7
CSSATSGGYEQYF | TGTTCCAGCGCGACTAGCGGGGGCTACGAGCAGTACTTC | TRBV5-6 | - | TRBD2 | TRBJ2-7
CASLSVTEAFF | TGTGCCAGCCTGAGTGTCACTGAAGCTTTCTTT | TRBV12-3/TRBV12-4 | few | - | TRBJ1-1
CASSQDLTKPRVETQYF | TGTGCCAGCAGCCAAGATCTAACAAAACCTCGTGTTGAGACCCAGTACTTC | TRBV4-2 | - | - | TRBJ2-5
CAISDGLADYEQYF | TGTGCCATCAGTGATGGGTTAGCAGACTACGAGCAGTACTTC | TRBV10-3 | few | - | TRBJ2-7
CASSSPTSTYEQYF | TGTGCCAGCAGTTCGCCTACGTCTACCTACGAGCAGTACTTC | TRBV6-2/TRBV6-3 | few | - | TRBJ2-7
CASSQVFGSPSYEQYF | TGTGCCAGCAGCCAAGTCTTCGGCAGCCCCTCTTACGAGCAGTACTTC | TRBV14 | - | - | TRBJ2-7
CASSLAGDSHHEQYF | TGCGCCAGCAGCTTGGCCGGGGACAGCCACCACGAGCAGTACTTC | TRBV5-1 | few | TRBD1 | TRBJ2-7
CSVEGGQGRYNEQFF | TGCAGCGTTGAAGGGGGACAGGGTCGCTACAATGAGCAGTTCTTC | TRBV29-1 | - | TRBD1 | TRBJ2-1
CASSFPPGALGYTF | TGTGCCAGCAGCTTTCCTCCGGGGGCGCTTGGCTACACCTTC | TRBV7-2 | many | - | TRBJ1-2
CASRHRSETQYF | TGTGCCAGCAGGCATAGGTCGGAGACCCAGTACTTC | TRBV12-3/TRBV12-4 | - | - | TRBJ2-5
CASSQVFVWAYEQYF | TGTGCCAGCAGCCAAGTTTTCGTTTGGGCCTACGAGCAGTACTTC | TRBV4-2 | - | - | TRBJ2-7
CASGLIWQTDLHNEQFF | TGTGCCAGCGGCTTAATATGGCAGACCGACCTCCACAATGAGCAGTTCTTC | TRBV7-9 | - | - | TRBJ2-1
CASSPTLAGETQYF | TGCGCCAGCAGCCCCACCCTAGCGGGGGAGACCCAGTACTTC | TRBV5-1 | - | TRBD2 | TRBJ2-5
CASTSAGEFKSYNEQFF | TGTGCCAGCACCTCAGCGGGAGAGTTTAAGTCCTACAATGAGCAGTTCTTC | TRBV28 | - | TRBD2 | TRBJ2-1
CASSQGQAGSYEQYF | TGCGCCAGCAGCCAAGGACAGGCGGGATCCTACGAGCAGTACTTC | TRBV5-1 | - | - | TRBJ2-7
CASSLGDQGAFYGYTF | TGTGCCAGCAGTTTAGGCGACCAGGGGGCGTTCTATGGCTACACCTTC | TRBV12-3/TRBV12-4 | many | TRBD1 | TRBJ1-2
CASSWSGSLTDTQYF | TGTGCCAGCAGCTGGAGCGGGAGTTTGACAGATACGCAGTATTTT | TRBV28 | - | TRBD2 | TRBJ2-3
CASSPRDTVYEQYF | TGTGCCAGCAGCCCCCGGGACACAGTCTACGAGCAGTACTTC | TRBV7-6 | - | - | TRBJ2-7
CASSDGGGTGELFF | TGTGCCAGCAGTGACGGCGGGGGGACCGGGGAGCTGTTTTTT | TRBV6-4 | - | TRBD2 | TRBJ2-2
CAISQGGLDTQYF | TGCGCCATCAGCCAGGGGGGGTTGGATACGCAGTATTTT | TRBV4-3 | - | - | TRBJ2-3
CATSDPGQITDTQYF | TGTGCCACCAGTGATCCGGGACAAATTACAGATACGCAGTATTTT | TRBV24-1 | few | - | TRBJ2-3
CSARQGETEAFF | TGCAGTGCAAGACAGGGGGAGACTGAAGCTTTCTTT | TRBV20-1 | - | TRBD1 | TRBJ1-1
CASSLVVSYNSPLHF | TGTGCCAGCAGCTTAGTCGTGTCCTATAATTCACCCCTCCACTTT | TRBV7-2 | few | - | TRBJ1-6
CASRFRTSGTGNEQYF | TGTGCCAGCAGGTTCAGGACTAGCGGGACCGGCAATGAGCAGTACTTC | TRBV2 | - | TRBD2 | TRBJ2-7
CSASKAGGSQETQYF | TGCAGTGCTAGTAAAGCGGGGGGATCCCAAGAGACCCAGTACTTC | TRBV20-1 | once | TRBD2 | TRBJ2-5
CSAMETGGGFGYTF | TGCAGTGCTATGGAAACAGGGGGGGGCTTTGGCTACACCTTC | TRBV20-1 | few | TRBD1 | TRBJ1-2